Following are 28 T cell receptor beta chains from one sample sequenced in a study of beta chain features in type 1 diabetes. Points from the study as a whole: All four CD4+ subsets of Type 1 diabetes patients contained TCRB CDR3s that were moderately but significantly shorter.

Expressed TCRB transcripts got sequenced, as all isolated RNA was reverse transcribed. Libraries were prepared by immunoSEQ multiplex PCR; TCRdb keeps only in-frame clonotypes and omits some of them. The sample has approximately 260,000 clones, roughly 24% seen once. These receptors are not linked to any known antigen. Sequencing was done on a sample of naive CD4+ T cells from blood. These receptors were taken from a woman in her twenties or thirties with type 1 diabetes.

This clone was picked up a small number of times. The chain is built from TRBV9 and TRBJ2-1; 14 bases match TRBD2. Germline V gene lookup returns CDR1 SGDLS and CDR2 YYNGEE. V was clipped by 1 base and J by 7 bases; unmatched bases: 7. The CDR3 is made up of 17 amino acids. The CDR3 sequence is CASSVSSGTSGSNEQFF. CDR3 DNA sequence: TGTGCCAGCAGCGTAAGTTCCGGGACTAGCGGGAGTAATGAGCAGTTCTTC. Drawing the rest from reference TRBV9 and TRBJ2-1, the complete variable domain is DSGVTQTPKHLITATGQRVTLRCSPRSGDLSVYWYQQSLDQGLQFLIQYYNGEERAKGNILERFSAQQFPDLHSELNLSSLELGDSALYFCASSVSSGTSGSNEQFFGPGTRLTVL.

This clone was picked up a small number of times. The V call is TRBV9, the J call TRBJ1-1; D perhaps matches TRBD1 (5 bases). CDR1 is SGDLS, CDR2 YYNGEE, per germline. V was clipped by 0 bases and J by 0 bases, with 9 bases between them. The CDR3 has 15 residues. CDR3 in amino acids: CASSVAPQVNTEAFF. CDR3 sequence (DNA): TGTGCCAGCAGCGTAGCCCCACAGGTGAACACTGAAGCTTTCTTT. The entire variable domain, with the rest obtained from reference TRBV9 and TRBJ1-1, is as follows: DSGVTQTPKHLITATGQRVTLRCSPRSGDLSVYWYQQSLDQGLQFLIQYYNGEERAKGNILERFSAQQFPDLHSELNLSSLELGDSALYFCASSVAPQVNTEAFFGQGTRLTVV.

The sample holds a few counts of this clone. The gene calls are TRBV9 and TRBJ2-5; 11 bases match TRBD2. The CDR3 runs 16 residues. The V and J ends lost 0 bases and 4 bases, in that order; junction bases with no gene match: 5. The germline V gene has CDR1 SGDLS and CDR2 YYNGEE. CDR3 amino acids: CASSVEGTSGIETQYF. CDR3 nucleotides: TGTGCCAGCAGCGTAGAGGGGACTAGCGGCATAGAGACCCAGTACTTC.

V and J are TRBV30 and TRBJ2-5; TRBD2 aligns across 8 bases. The CDR3 sequence is 15 residues long. Germline V gene lookup returns CDR1 GTSNPN and CDR2 SVGIG (reference sequence). V shed 2 bases, J shed 0 bases, and the junction held 5 bases outside the gene matches. The CDR3 DNA sequence: TGTGCCTGGAGTAGGGGCGGGAGGTACCAAGAGACCCAGTACTTC. This translates into CAWSRGGRYQETQYF.

In its sample, this clone was seen a few times. J is TRBJ1-2 and V is TRBV29-1; perhaps TRBD1 as D (5 bases). CDR1 and CDR2 from the germline V gene are SQVTM and ANQGSEA. The CDR3 runs to 12 residues. The V and J ends lost 7 bases and 6 bases respectively, with 15 bases between them. The CDR3 DNA is TGCAGCGGCGGCGGGGGTGGCGATGGCTACACCTTC. This gives the protein CSGGGGGDGYTF. Combining the CDR3 with reference TRBV29-1 and TRBJ1-2 gives the whole variable domain SAVISQKPSRDICQRGTSLTIQCQVDSQVTMMFWYRQQPGQSLTLIATANQGSEATYESGFVIDKFPISRPNLTFSTLTVSNMSPEDSSIYLCSGGGGGDGYTFGSGTRLTVV.

The chain combines TRBV7-6 with TRBJ2-3, with D possibly being TRBD2 (5 bases). The germline gives CDR1 SGHVS, CDR2 FNYEAQ. Trimming stripped 7 bases from V and 2 bases from J, with 19 bases between. The CDR3 is made up of 16 amino acids. The CDR3 loop reads CASTLGGTSHTDTQYF. The CDR3 DNA reads as TGTGCCAGCACCCTAGGAGGAACCTCCCACACAGATACGCAGTATTTT.

The chain carries TRBV30 and TRBJ1-5; D perhaps matches TRBD1 (6 bases). Germline CDR1 is GTSNPN and CDR2 is SVGIG (reference sequence). The CDR3 has 13 amino acids. V lost 4 bases and J lost 2, with 9 bases in between. The CDR3, as DNA: TGTGCCTGGAATTCAGGGGGCAATCAGCCCCAGCATTTT. It specifies CAWNSGGNQPQHF.

This clone occurred a few times. The CDR3 DNA sequence: TGTGCCAGCAGCTTAAAGGCTAGCGGGAGTTTCCATGAGCAGTTCTTC. Protein product: CASSLKASGSFHEQFF. The chain combines TRBV7-3 with TRBJ2-1; 10 bases agree with TRBD2. V gave up 1 base and J gave up 8 bases; unmatched junction bases: 8. Germline CDR1 reads SGHTA; CDR2 reads FQGTGA. The CDR3 contains 16 residues.

The table lists this clone with a few counts. The genes are TRBV7-9 and TRBJ2-6, with 9 nucleotides matching TRBD1. The CDR3 extends over 19 amino acids. Germline lookup yields CDR1 SEHNR and CDR2 FQNEAQ (reference sequence). V lost 4 bases to trimming and J lost 0 bases; unmatched junction nucleotides: 10. The DNA for the CDR3 is TGTGCCAGCAGCTCTCTACTGACAGGGGGGAGCTCTGGGGCCAACGTCCTGACTTTC. It yields the protein CASSSLLTGGSSGANVLTF.

This clone was picked up a small number of times. V is TRBV6-5 and J is TRBJ2-1, with 7 bases matching TRBD2. J gave up 5 bases and V 6 bases, and 7 bases lay outside the gene matches. From germline, CDR1 is MNHEY and CDR2 SVGAGI. CDR3 length equals 14 residues. The CDR3, as DNA: TGTGCCAGCAGCCGTTACCTAGCGGACAATGAGCAGTTCTTC. Residues: CASSRYLADNEQFF.

The chain employs TRBV30 and TRBJ2-3; TRBD1 matches at 10 bases. Germline V gives CDR1 GTSNPN, CDR2 SVGIG (reference sequence). Trimming took 3 bases from V and 0 from J; bases not matched to a gene: 18. The CDR3 spans 20 residues. The CDR3 reads CAWRRVQFGTGDSSTDTQYF. In DNA, the CDR3 is TGTGCCTGGAGAAGAGTCCAGTTCGGGACAGGGGATTCTAGCACAGATACGCAGTATTTT.

The gene calls are TRBV9 and TRBJ1-2; 8 bases map to TRBD1. The CDR3 consists of 15 residues. In germline, CDR1 is SGDLS, CDR2 YYNGEE. After removal of 3 bases from V and 8 bases from J, the junction contained 12 bases not matched to a gene. The CDR3, as DNA: TGTGCCAGCAGCGGACGTAGTAGACAGGGGAGCGGCTACACCTTC. This gives the protein CASSGRSRQGSGYTF.

This chain joins TRBV29-1 and TRBJ1-1; tentative D call: TRBD1 (6 bases). Per the germline V gene, CDR1 is SQVTM and CDR2 is ANQGSEA. V was clipped by 6 bases and J by 5 bases, with 16 bases between them. CDR3 size: 13 residues. CDR3 sequence (DNA): TGCAGCGTAAACACAGGGTTGTGGACTGAAGCTTTCTTT. Its protein is CSVNTGLWTEAFF.

This clone was observed a few times. The chain has TRBV10-3 and TRBJ2-1; unclear D gene. The CDR3 consists of 11 residues. Per germline, CDR1 ENHRY and CDR2 SYGVKD. Trimming shortened V by 8 bases and J by 4 bases, and 6 bases separated the two germline ends. The CDR3 sequence is CAISEYNEQFF. The CDR3 coding sequence is TGTGCCATCTCAGAATACAATGAGCAGTTCTTC.

The chain combines TRBV30 with TRBJ2-3, with TRBD2 identical over 10 bases. The CDR3 is 17 amino acids. Losses at the gene ends were 0 bases for V and 0 bases for J; bases not matched to a gene: 6. CDR1 is GTSNPN and CDR2 is SVGIG in the germline V gene (reference sequence). The CDR3 sequence: CAWSVKRGGFSTDTQYF. DNA for the CDR3: TGTGCCTGGAGTGTGAAGCGGGGGGGATTTAGCACAGATACGCAGTATTTT.

V gene TRBV9 combines with J gene TRBJ2-1; 12 positions match TRBD2. Germline V gene data show CDR1 as SGDLS and CDR2 as YYNGEE. This CDR3 has 16 amino acids. Germline trimming cut 4 bases from V and 0 bases from J; bases unmatched to any gene: 2. CDR3: CASSQTSGSSYNEQFF. In nucleotides, the CDR3 is TGTGCCAGCAGCCAGACTAGCGGGAGCTCCTACAATGAGCAGTTCTTC.

This clone came up a few times. This chain links TRBV30 with TRBJ1-4, with 8 bases matching TRBD1. Losses at the gene ends were 6 bases for V and 7 bases for J; bases not matched to a gene: 13. The CDR3 totals 15 residues. Looked up from germline, CDR1 is GTSNPN and CDR2 is SVGIG (reference sequence). DNA for the CDR3: TGTGCCTGCGATAGGAGGGGACAGGCGCCTGAAAAACTGTTTTTT. Translation: CACDRRGQAPEKLFF.

The chain employs TRBV28 and TRBJ2-7; a possible D gene is TRBD1 (6 bases). V lost 5 bases and J lost 3, with 14 bases in between. CDR3 length: 14 residues. The V gene's germline CDR1 is MDHEN and CDR2 SYDVKM. CDR3 loop: CASSLQGLHYEQYF. The CDR3 DNA is TGTGCCAGCAGTCTACAGGGATTACACTACGAGCAGTACTTC. Complete variable domain (other parts from reference TRBV28 and TRBJ2-7): DVKVTQSSRYLVKRTGEKVFLECVQDMDHENMFWYRQDPGLGLRLIYFSYDVKMKEKGDIPEGYSVSREKKERFSLILESASTNQTSMYLCASSLQGLHYEQYFGPGTRLTVT.

The rearrangement joins TRBV5-6 to TRBJ1-1, with D perhaps matching TRBD1 (5 bases). Trimming took off 0 bases at V and 3 bases at J, with 9 bases between the two ends. The CDR3 is 14 amino acids. Germline CDR1 is SGHDT and CDR2 is YYEEEE. CDR3 sequence reads: CASSLAPRDTEAFF. The CDR3 bases are TGTGCCAGCAGCTTGGCTCCCAGGGACACTGAAGCTTTCTTT.

The chain couples TRBV29-1 to TRBJ2-3; possibly TRBD2 for D (6 bases). The V gene's germline CDR1 is SQVTM and CDR2 ANQGSEA. V lost 3 bases, J lost 1 base, and 8 bases lay in between. This CDR3 region has 13 residues. This chain's CDR3 is CSVERGGTDTQYF. In DNA, the CDR3 is TGCAGCGTTGAGCGGGGTGGCACAGATACGCAGTATTTT.

The chain combines TRBV5-1 with TRBJ2-7, with 8 bases aligning to TRBD2. Germline CDR1 is SGHRS and CDR2 is YFSETQ. Trimming cost V 2 bases and J 2 bases; bases outside gene matches: 6. This CDR3 spans 15 amino acids. The chain's CDR3 is CASSLAAGDTYEQYF. CDR3 coding DNA: TGCGCCAGCAGCTTAGCAGCGGGAGACACCTACGAGCAGTACTTC.

The V and J genes are TRBV18 and TRBJ1-2; 9 bases map to TRBD1. CDR1 KGHSH and CDR2 LQKENI come from the germline V gene. V trimming: 0 bases; J trimming: 7 bases; junction bases outside the gene matches: 9. CDR3 length equals 16 residues. DNA of the CDR3: TGTGCCAGCTCACCACCGGGACAGGGATCGGGGGTTGGCTACACCTTC. It translates to CASSPPGQGSGVGYTF.

V gene TRBV7-9 combines with J gene TRBJ2-7; 8 positions agree with TRBD1. The CDR3 is made up of 14 amino acids. The ends lost 2 bases at V and 5 bases at J; junction bases unmatched: 5. The germline V gene encodes CDR1 SEHNR and CDR2 FQNEAQ (reference sequence). This CDR3 is CASSLSQGAHEQYF. CDR3 sequence (DNA): TGTGCCAGCAGCTTAAGTCAGGGGGCACACGAGCAGTACTTC.

This clone was seen a few times. This chain links TRBV9 with TRBJ2-5; TRBD2 aligns across 13 bases. CDR3 length: 16 amino acids. Per germline, CDR1 SGDLS and CDR2 YYNGEE. Trimming took 4 bases from V and 5 from J; bases not matched to a gene: 8. This CDR3 is CASSIGLAGAVETQYF. The CDR3 DNA reads TGTGCCAGCAGCATCGGACTAGCGGGAGCAGTCGAGACCCAGTACTTC.

In this sample, this clone turned up a few times. The V call is TRBV11-2, the J call TRBJ2-5, with TRBD1 as a possible D gene (6 bases). Trimming cost V 3 bases and J 1 base, with 12 bases left between them. The CDR3 runs to 15 residues. The germline gives CDR1 SGHAT, CDR2 FQNNGV. CDR3 residues: CASSFPQTGQETQYF. Written as DNA, the CDR3 is TGTGCCAGCAGCTTTCCCCAGACAGGCCAAGAGACCCAGTACTTC.

The V gene is TRBV28, the J gene TRBJ2-1, with 7 bases that match TRBD2. CDR1 is MDHEN and CDR2 is SYDVKM in the germline V gene. The CDR3 contains 18 residues. V dropped 2 bases and J dropped 4; count of bases not matched to a gene: 14. The CDR3 protein is CASSLGGSGGSSYNEQFF. DNA for the CDR3: TGTGCCAGCAGTTTAGGGGGTTCCGGCGGGAGCTCATACAATGAGCAGTTCTTC.

Remarks on this clone: An end of the junction does not agree with germline; a read error may underlie this. The chain recombines TRBV9 with TRBJ2-3; D gene ambiguous. This CDR3 comprises 13 residues. Germline loops: CDR1 SGDLS, CDR2 YYNGEE. CDR3 sequence reads: CASRVLSTDTQYF. The DNA for the CDR3 is TGTGCCAGCCGCGTCCTTAGCACAGATACGCAGTATTTT.

This chain connects TRBV19 to TRBJ1-2; D is unresolved. CDR3 length: 12 residues. From germline, CDR1 is LNHDA and CDR2 SQIVND (reference sequence). The V end was cut by 8 bases, the J end by 3 bases, with 10 bases between. Here the CDR3 reads CASHGEHYGYTF. The CDR3 region has the DNA TGTGCCAGTCACGGAGAGCACTATGGCTACACCTTC.